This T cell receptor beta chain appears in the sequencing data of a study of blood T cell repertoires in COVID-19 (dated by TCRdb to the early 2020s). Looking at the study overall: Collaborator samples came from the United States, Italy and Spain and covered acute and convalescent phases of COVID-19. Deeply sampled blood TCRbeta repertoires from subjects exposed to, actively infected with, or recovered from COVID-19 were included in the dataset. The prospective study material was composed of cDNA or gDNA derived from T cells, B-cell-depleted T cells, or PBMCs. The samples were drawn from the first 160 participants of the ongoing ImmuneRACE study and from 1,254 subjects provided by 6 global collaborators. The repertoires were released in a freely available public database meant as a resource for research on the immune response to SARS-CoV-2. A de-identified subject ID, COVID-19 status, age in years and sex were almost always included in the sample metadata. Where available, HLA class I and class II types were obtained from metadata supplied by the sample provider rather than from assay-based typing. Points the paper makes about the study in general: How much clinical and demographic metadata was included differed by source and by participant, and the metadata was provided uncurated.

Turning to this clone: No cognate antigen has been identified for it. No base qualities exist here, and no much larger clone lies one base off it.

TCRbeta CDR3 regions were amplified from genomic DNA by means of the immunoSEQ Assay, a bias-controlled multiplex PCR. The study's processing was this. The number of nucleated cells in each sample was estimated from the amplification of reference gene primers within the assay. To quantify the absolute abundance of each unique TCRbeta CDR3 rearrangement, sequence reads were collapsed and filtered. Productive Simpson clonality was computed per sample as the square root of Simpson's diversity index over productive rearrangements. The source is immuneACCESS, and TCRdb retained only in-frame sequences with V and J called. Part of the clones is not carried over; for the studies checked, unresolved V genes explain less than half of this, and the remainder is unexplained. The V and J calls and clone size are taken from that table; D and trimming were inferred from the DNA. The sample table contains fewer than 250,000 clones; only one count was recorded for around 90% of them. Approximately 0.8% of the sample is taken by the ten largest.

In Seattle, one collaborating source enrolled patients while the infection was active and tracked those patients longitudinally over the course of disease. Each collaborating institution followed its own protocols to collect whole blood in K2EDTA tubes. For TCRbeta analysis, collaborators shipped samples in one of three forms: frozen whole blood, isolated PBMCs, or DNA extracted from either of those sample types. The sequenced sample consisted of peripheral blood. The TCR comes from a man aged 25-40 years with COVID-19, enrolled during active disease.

The CDR3 reads CASSLSGGTEAFF. The nucleotides read TGTGCCAGCAGTCTATCAGGGGGCACTGAAGCTTTCTTT. In this chain, TRBV6-5 is recombined with TRBJ1-1; 7 bases in the junction line up with TRBD1. The CDR3 numbers 13 residues from cysteine through phenylalanine. Only the CDR3 portion is preserved as DNA: 39 bases, with reading frame beginning at the first base. At the junction V is shortened by 5 bases and J by 4 bases; bases outside the gene matches: 4. According to the germline V gene, CDR1 reads MNHEY and CDR2 reads SVGAGI.